This record concerns one T cell receptor beta chain sequence. Autoimmune disease history or systemic immunosuppression disqualified patients. Germline CDR1 reads SEHNR; CDR2 reads FQNEAQ (reference sequence). The CDR3 loop spans 18 amino acids. V gave up 2 bases and J gave up 2 bases; unmatched junction bases: 8. Some clones are missing from TCRdb's copy, which holds only in-frame ones; the method was immunoSEQ multiplex PCR. The repertoire holds some 100,000 clones, with less than 85% as singletons. The source of the sample is a study of OX40 agonist ivuxolimab in advanced cancers. The overall study: An agonistic anti-OX40 (CD134) antibody, ivuxolimab, was used to treat the patients.

The sequence was obtained from an adult with an advanced solid tumor such as melanoma, head and neck, liver or kidney cancer. This chain joins TRBV7-9 and TRBJ1-4; TRBD1 matches at 10 bases. This sample comprised CD4+ or CD8+ T cells sorted from blood, obtained in a trial of the OX40 agonist ivuxolimab. The DNA of the CDR3 is TGTGCCAGCAGCTTACCGACAGGGGGCTCTGAGACTAATGAAAAACTGTTTTTT. Residues: CASSLPTGGSETNEKLFF.